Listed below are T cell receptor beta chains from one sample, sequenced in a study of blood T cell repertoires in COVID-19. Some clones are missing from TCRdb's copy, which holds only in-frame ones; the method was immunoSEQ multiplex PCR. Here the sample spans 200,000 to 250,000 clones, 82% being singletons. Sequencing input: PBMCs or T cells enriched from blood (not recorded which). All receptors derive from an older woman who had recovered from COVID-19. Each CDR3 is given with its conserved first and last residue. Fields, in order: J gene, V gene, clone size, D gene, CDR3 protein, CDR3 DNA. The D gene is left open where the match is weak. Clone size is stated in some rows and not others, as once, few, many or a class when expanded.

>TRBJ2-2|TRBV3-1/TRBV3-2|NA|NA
CASSQVDGVGLFF
TGTGCCAGCAGCCAAGTTGACGGGGTGGGGCTGTTTTTT
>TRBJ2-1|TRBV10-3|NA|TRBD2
CAIGGLAGGGGYNEQFF
TGTGCCATCGGGGGACTAGCGGGAGGAGGAGGATACAATGAGCAGTTCTTC
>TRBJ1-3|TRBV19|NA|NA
CASSSGGWRAGNTIYF
TGTGCCAGTAGCTCGGGGGGGTGGAGAGCTGGAAACACCATATATTTT
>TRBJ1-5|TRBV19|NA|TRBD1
CASSPDRGKQPQHF
TGTGCCAGTAGTCCGGACAGGGGGAAACAGCCCCAGCATTTT
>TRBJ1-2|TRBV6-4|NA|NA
CASSPRENYGYTF
TGTGCCAGCAGTCCCAGGGAAAACTATGGCTACACCTTC
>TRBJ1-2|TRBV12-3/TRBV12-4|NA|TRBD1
CASSIGTGGGYTF
TGTGCCAGCAGCATTGGGACAGGTGGTGGCTACACCTTC
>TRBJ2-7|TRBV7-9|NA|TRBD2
CASSLVAGVNYEQYF
TGTGCCAGCAGCTTAGTTGCGGGAGTTAACTACGAGCAGTACTTC
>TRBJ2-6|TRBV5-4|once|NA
CASSLVATGANVLTF
TGTGCCAGCAGCTTGGTAGCGACTGGGGCCAACGTCCTGACTTTC
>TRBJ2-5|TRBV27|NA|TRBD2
CASRRRLAGGLETQYF
TGTGCCAGCAGGCGTCGACTAGCGGGGGGGCTGGAGACCCAGTACTTC
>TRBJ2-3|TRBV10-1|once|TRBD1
CASSEVTPGQGTDSTTDTQYF
TGCGCCAGCAGTGAAGTGACACCGGGACAGGGGACCGACTCTACCACAGATACGCAGTATTTT
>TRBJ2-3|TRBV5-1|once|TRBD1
CASSSANTGGRADTQYF
TGCGCCAGCAGCTCAGCCAATACAGGGGGTCGGGCAGATACGCAGTATTTT
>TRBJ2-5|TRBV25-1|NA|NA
CASSQSGGAGETQYF
TGTGCCAGCAGTCAATCGGGGGGCGCGGGTGAGACCCAGTACTTC
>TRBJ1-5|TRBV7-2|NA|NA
CASSLGLRGQPQHF
TGTGCCAGCAGCTTAGGATTAAGGGGTCAGCCCCAGCATTTT
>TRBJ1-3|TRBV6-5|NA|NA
CASRRTGSGNTIYF
TGTGCCAGCAGACGAACAGGTTCTGGAAACACCATATATTTT
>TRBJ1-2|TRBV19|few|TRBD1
CASSIQGQGRYGYTF
TGTGCCAGTAGTATTCAGGGACAGGGGCGCTATGGCTACACCTTC
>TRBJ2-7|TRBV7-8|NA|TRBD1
CASSPRDRPYYEQYF
TGTGCCAGCAGCCCCCGGGACAGGCCATACTACGAGCAGTACTTC
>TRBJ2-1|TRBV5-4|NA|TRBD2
CASSPGTSGGLGGQFF
TGTGCCAGCAGCCCCGGGACTAGCGGGGGCTTGGGCGGGCAGTTCTTC
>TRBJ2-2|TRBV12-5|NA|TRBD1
CASGFGTGGYTGELFF
TGTGCTAGTGGTTTTGGGACAGGGGGGTACACCGGGGAGCTGTTTTTT
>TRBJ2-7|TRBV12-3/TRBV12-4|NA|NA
CASSFGSYEQYF
TGTGCCAGCAGTTTCGGGAGCTACGAGCAGTACTTC
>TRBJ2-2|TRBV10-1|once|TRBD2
CASGEYGSGRNTGELFF
TGCGCCAGCGGGGAATATGGGAGCGGGAGGAATACCGGGGAGCTGTTTTTT
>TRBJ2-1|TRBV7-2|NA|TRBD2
CASSFGTSRNNEQFF
TGTGCCAGCAGCTTCGGGACTAGCCGGAACAATGAGCAGTTCTTC
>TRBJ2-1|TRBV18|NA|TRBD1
CASSPRGGAEQFF
TGTGCCAGCTCACCGCGAGGGGGCGCTGAGCAGTTCTTC
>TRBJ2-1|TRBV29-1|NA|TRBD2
CSVAGGSGSFNEQFF
TGCAGCGTTGCTGGCGGTAGCGGGAGTTTCAATGAGCAGTTCTTC
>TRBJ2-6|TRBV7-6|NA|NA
CASSPYGGSGANVLTF
TGTGCCAGCAGCCCATACGGGGGCTCTGGGGCCAACGTCCTGACTTTC
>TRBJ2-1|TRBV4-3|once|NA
CASSQVSGLSYNEQFF
TGCGCCAGCAGCCAAGTGAGCGGCCTATCCTACAATGAGCAGTTCTTC
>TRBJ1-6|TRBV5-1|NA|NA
CASSLAPASSSYNSPLHF
TGCGCCAGCAGCTTGGCCCCGGCTAGCAGCTCCTATAATTCACCCCTCCACTTT
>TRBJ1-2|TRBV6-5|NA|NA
CASSYSVRGWGYTF
TGTGCCAGCAGTTACTCGGTACGGGGTTGGGGCTACACCTTC
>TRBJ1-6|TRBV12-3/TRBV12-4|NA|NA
CASSFRWNSPLHF
TGTGCCAGCAGTTTTAGATGGAATTCACCCCTCCACTTT
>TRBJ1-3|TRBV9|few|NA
CASSVGGHSGNTIYF
TGTGCCAGCAGCGTAGGGGGACACTCTGGAAACACCATATATTTT
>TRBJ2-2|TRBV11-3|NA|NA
CASSLNTGELFF
TGTGCCAGCAGCCTAAACACCGGGGAGCTGTTTTTT
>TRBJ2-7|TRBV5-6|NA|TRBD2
CASSLGTSGAYEQYF
TGTGCCAGCAGCCTAGGGACTAGCGGCGCCTACGAGCAGTACTTC
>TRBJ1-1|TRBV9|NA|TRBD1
CASSPGQGLNTEAFF
TGTGCCAGCAGCCCTGGACAGGGATTGAACACTGAAGCTTTCTTT
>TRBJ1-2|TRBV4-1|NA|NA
CASSMAGNYGYTF
TGCGCCAGCAGCATGGCGGGGAACTATGGCTACACCTTC
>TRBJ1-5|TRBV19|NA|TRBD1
CASSPYGTGGGNQPQHF
TGTGCCAGTAGTCCTTACGGGACAGGGGGAGGGAATCAGCCCCAGCATTTT